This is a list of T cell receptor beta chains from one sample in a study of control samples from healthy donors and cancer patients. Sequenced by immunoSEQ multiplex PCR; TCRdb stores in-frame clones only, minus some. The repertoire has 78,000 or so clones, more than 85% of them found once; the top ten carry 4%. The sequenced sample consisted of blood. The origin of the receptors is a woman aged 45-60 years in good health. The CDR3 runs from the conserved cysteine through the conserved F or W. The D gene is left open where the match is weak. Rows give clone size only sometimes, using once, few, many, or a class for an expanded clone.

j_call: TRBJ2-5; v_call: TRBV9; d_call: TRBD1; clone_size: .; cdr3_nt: TGTGCCAGCAGCACCCCCGGGACAGGGCCCGGAATGGGGACCCAGTACTTC; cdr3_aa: CASSTPGTGPGMGTQYF
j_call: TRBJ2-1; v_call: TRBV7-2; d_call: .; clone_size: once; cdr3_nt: TGTGCCAGCAGCTTAGCTAATAGGGGAAGATCCTACAATGAGCAGTTCTTC; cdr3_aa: CASSLANRGRSYNEQFF
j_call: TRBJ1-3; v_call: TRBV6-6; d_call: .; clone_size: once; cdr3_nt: TGTGCCAGCAGCGTAGGTTTTGGAAACACCATATATTTT; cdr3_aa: CASSVGFGNTIYF
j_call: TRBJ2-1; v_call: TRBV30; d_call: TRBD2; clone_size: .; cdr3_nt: TGTGCCTGGAGTGTAGAGGCGGGAGGGCCCTACAATGAGCAGTTCTTC; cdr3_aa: CAWSVEAGGPYNEQFF
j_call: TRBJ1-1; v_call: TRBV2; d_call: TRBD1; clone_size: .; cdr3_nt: TGTGCCAGCAGGGTAGACAGGGGAGCTTTCTTT; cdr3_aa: CASRVDRGAFF
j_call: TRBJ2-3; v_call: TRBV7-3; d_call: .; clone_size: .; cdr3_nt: TGTGCCAGCAGCTTAACAGGGTGGGCAGATACGCAGTATTTT; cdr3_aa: CASSLTGWADTQYF
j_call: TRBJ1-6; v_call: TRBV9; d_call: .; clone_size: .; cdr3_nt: TGTGCCAGCAGCGTAGGGCCAGAGTATTCACCCCTCCACTTT; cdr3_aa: CASSVGPEYSPLHF
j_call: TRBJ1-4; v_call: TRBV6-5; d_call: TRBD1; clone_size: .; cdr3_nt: TGTGCCAGCAGGGGGACAGGGTGGGAAAAACTGTTTTTT; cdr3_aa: CASRGTGWEKLFF
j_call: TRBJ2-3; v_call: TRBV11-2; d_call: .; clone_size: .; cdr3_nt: TGTGCCAGCAGCTTAACAGATACGCAGTATTTT; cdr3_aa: CASSLTDTQYF
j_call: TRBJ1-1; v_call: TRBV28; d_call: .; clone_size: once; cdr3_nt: TGTGCCAGCAGCATTATTAAGATGGGGCCGGGCACTGAAGCTTTCTTT; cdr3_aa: CASSIIKMGPGTEAFF
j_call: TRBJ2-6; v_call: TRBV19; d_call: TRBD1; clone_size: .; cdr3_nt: TGTGCCAGTAGCCTTAGGGGGCCTGGGGCCAACGTCCTGACTTTC; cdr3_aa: CASSLRGPGANVLTF